This record looks at one T cell receptor beta chain sequence and its context. As yet, its antigen is unknown. The sample comes from a study of OX40 agonist ivuxolimab in advanced cancers. At the level of the study: Averaging about 60 years in age, with a range of 23 to 79, the cohort was approximately 83% male. A partial response was reached by three patients: one with hepatocellular carcinoma and two with cutaneous melanoma.

General observations from the study: At doses 0.1 to 3.0 mg/kg, CD4+ and CD8+ clones expanded. The study found among the lowest clonal expansion in partial responders at 0.1-3.0 mg/kg.

This table comes from immunoSEQ multiplex PCR, and its TCRdb copy is limited to in-frame clones, with some not included. The repertoire holds around 49,000 clones, with about 80% as singletons. The V end was cut by 3 bases, the J end by 0 bases, with 7 bases between. CDR1 and CDR2 from the germline V gene are SGHTA and FQGTGA. CDR3 length: 14 residues. The origin of this receptor is an adult with an advanced solid tumor such as melanoma, head and neck, liver or kidney cancer. The gene calls are TRBV7-3 and TRBJ2-3; D is unresolved. The source material was CD4+ or CD8+ T cells sorted from blood, sampled in a trial of the OX40 agonist ivuxolimab. Here the CDR3 reads CASSLSGSTDTQYF. In DNA, the CDR3 is TGTGCCAGCAGCTTGAGTGGCAGCACAGATACGCAGTATTTT. Full variable domain (rest looked up from reference TRBV7-3 and TRBJ2-3): GAGVSQTPSNKVTEKGKYVELRCDPISGHTALYWYRQSLGQGPEFLIYFQGTGAADDSGLPNDRFFAVRPEGSVSTLKIQRTERGDSAVYLCASSLSGSTDTQYFGPGTRLTVL.